These 26 T cell receptor beta chains were all obtained from the same sample, sequenced in a study of blood T cells in healthy people across ages. Through a sample-barcoded 5' primer and a J-beta primer mix, a second PCR was run for roughly 6 to 11 cycles. TCRdb analysed the 5' RACE reads with MiXCR anew, one entry per CDR3 protein. The top ten clones hold 11% of a sample with about 1.6 million distinct CDR3 sequences, about 35% of them seen once. The source material was blood. The receptors here all came from a woman younger than 45 in good health.

This clonotype was counted many times. V usage is TRBV29-1 and J usage is TRBJ1-5; possibly TRBD1 for D (5 bases). This CDR3 has 13 residues. Trimming shortened V by 4 bases and J by 6 bases, and 13 bases separated the two germline ends. Germline V lookup: CDR1 SQVTM, CDR2 ANQGSEA. The CDR3 loop reads CSVGAGKGQPQHF. For the CDR3, the DNA is TGCAGCGTTGGGGCAGGGAAGGGTCAGCCCCAGCATTTT.

The V gene is TRBV20-1, the J gene TRBJ2-5; possibly TRBD1 for D (5 bases). The CDR3 runs 15 residues. Germline CDR1 reads DFQATT; CDR2 reads SNEGSKA (reference sequence). V was shortened by 6 bases and J by 3 bases, with 20 bases between the two germline ends. DNA for the CDR3: TGCAGTGCCCCACTCTCATCGGTAGGGGAAGAGACCCAGTACTTC. It translates to CSAPLSSVGEETQYF.

This clonotype was recorded a few times. The chain joins TRBV27 to TRBJ2-7; D not resolved. The CDR3 runs 14 residues. V lost 4 bases and J lost 7, with 17 bases in between. The V gene's germline CDR1 is MNHEY and CDR2 SMNVEV (reference sequence). The CDR3 loop is CASSYTGLSGEQYF. For the CDR3, the DNA is TGTGCCAGCAGTTATACGGGCCTATCGGGTGAGCAGTACTTC.

The CDR3 sequence: CSTVTGNYGYTF. CDR3 coding DNA: TGCAGCACCGTGACAGGGAACTATGGCTACACCTTC. This rearrangement joins TRBV29-1 to TRBJ1-2; 7 bases fit TRBD1. The CDR3 runs to 12 residues. V lost 8 bases to trimming and J lost 2 bases; unmatched junction nucleotides: 5. Germline loops: CDR1 SQVTM, CDR2 ANQGSEA.

V usage is TRBV28 and J usage is TRBJ1-1; perhaps TRBD1 as D (6 bases). CDR3 length: 14 amino acids. CDR1 and CDR2 from the germline V gene are MDHEN and SYDVKM. V lost 8 bases and J lost 5, with 18 bases in between. CDR3 in amino acids: CASERTGLTTEAFF. The CDR3 DNA sequence: TGTGCCAGCGAGAGAACAGGGTTGACGACTGAAGCTTTCTTT.

The chain combines TRBV20-1 with TRBJ2-3; possible D gene TRBD2, 5 bases. The germline gives CDR1 DFQATT, CDR2 SNEGSKA (reference sequence). The CDR3 totals 11 residues. CDR3 residues: CERSSTDTQYF. Written as DNA, the CDR3 is TGCGAGCGGTCTAGCACAGATACGCAGTATTTT.

The chain has TRBV20-1 and TRBJ2-1, with 10 positions matching TRBD2. CDR3 length equals 15 residues. Germline CDR1 reads DFQATT; CDR2 reads SNEGSKA (reference sequence). J lost 7 bases, V lost 5 bases, and 11 bases had no gene match. CDR3 loop: CSAVKAGGNENEQFF. The DNA of the CDR3 is TGCAGTGCTGTCAAAGCGGGGGGGAATGAGAATGAGCAGTTCTTC.

The table lists this clonotype with a few counts. The chain recombines TRBV13 with TRBJ1-2; D is ambiguous. The CDR3 sequence is 17 residues long. With 1 base removed from V and 5 bases from J, the gap between germline ends came to 20 bases. The germline CDR1 and CDR2 sequences are PRHDT and FYEKMQ (reference sequence). The CDR3 DNA reads as TGTGCCAGCAGCTTAGTCGCCGTTGAAGGTGGATGGTATGGCTACACCTTC. It specifies CASSLVAVEGGWYGYTF.

This clonotype has a handful of counts. The chain carries TRBV7-8 and TRBJ2-3; TRBD2 matches 9 bases. The V gene's germline CDR1 is SGHVS and CDR2 FQNEAQ. The CDR3 has 17 amino acids. The trim removed 5 bases at V and 0 bases at J, leaving 9 bases unmatched. In DNA form, the CDR3 reads TGTGCCAGCAGCCTCATTAGCGGGAGAGGGAGCACAGATACGCAGTATTTT. Protein sequence: CASSLISGRGSTDTQYF. Using reference TRBV7-8 and TRBJ2-3 for the parts outside the CDR3, the full variable domain is GAGVSQSPRYKVAKRGQDVALRCDPISGHVSLFWYQQALGQGPEFLTYFQNEAQLDKSGLPSDRFFAERPEGSVSTLKIQRTQQEDSAVYLCASSLISGRGSTDTQYFGPGTRLTVL.

The chain uses TRBV7-2 and TRBJ1-1; TRBD1 agrees at 7 bases. V lost 1 base, J lost 2 bases, and 7 bases stayed unmatched. The CDR3 consists of 16 residues. The V gene's germline CDR1 is SGHTA and CDR2 FQGNSA. CDR3 loop: CASSLEGGWGNTEAFF. CDR3 bases: TGTGCCAGCAGCTTAGAAGGGGGCTGGGGAAACACTGAAGCTTTCTTT. Together with reference TRBV7-2 and TRBJ1-1, the CDR3 gives the full variable domain: GAGVSQSPSNKVTEKGKDVELRCDPISGHTALYWYRQSLGQGLEFLIYFQGNSAPDKSGLPSDRFSAERTGGSVSTLTIQRTQQEDSAVYLCASSLEGGWGNTEAFFGQGTRLTVV.

J is TRBJ2-3 and V is TRBV6-1, with a possible D match to TRBD1 (5 bases). Germline CDR1 reads MNHNS; CDR2 reads SASEGT. Between the trimmed V and J ends, which lost 0 bases and 3 bases, there was a span of 19 bases. The CDR3 extends over 18 amino acids. The CDR3 loop is CASSEAKGLGWGTDTQYF. CDR3 bases: TGTGCCAGCAGTGAAGCAAAGGGGCTAGGATGGGGTACAGATACGCAGTATTTT.

The chain combines TRBV29-1 with TRBJ1-2; no clear D. Between the trimmed V and J ends, which lost 7 bases and 4 bases, there was a span of 10 bases. CDR1 is SQVTM and CDR2 is ANQGSEA in the germline V gene. The CDR3 sequence is 11 residues long. As DNA, the CDR3 is TGCAGCGCCGTGGACCTCTATGGCTACACCTTC. Its translation is CSAVDLYGYTF.

This clonotype was counted a single time. The V and J genes are TRBV5-1 and TRBJ2-4; the D call may be TRBD1 or TRBD2 (5 bases each). The CDR3 loop spans 16 amino acids. V gave up 0 bases and J gave up 3 bases, with 13 bases separating them. Germline V lookup: CDR1 SGHRS, CDR2 YFSETQ. The CDR3 bases are TGCGCCAGCAGCTTGGAGGATTTGGGGGTCAAAAACATTCAGTACTTC. This sequence encodes CASSLEDLGVKNIQYF.

This clonotype was recorded at least ten times. V is TRBV29-1 and J is TRBJ2-1, with D possibly being TRBD2 (6 bases). The CDR3 runs to 15 residues. Trimming removed 1 base at V and 1 base at J, with 11 bases between. The germline gives CDR1 SQVTM, CDR2 ANQGSEA. CDR3 bases: TGCAGCGTTGAAGTGCGACTAGGTTCCTACAATGAGCAGTTCTTC. Protein: CSVEVRLGSYNEQFF.

V is TRBV13 and J is TRBJ1-4, with D hard to call. The V end was cut by 2 bases, the J end by 5 bases, with 9 bases between. The CDR3 is 14 amino acids. Looked up from germline, CDR1 is PRHDT and CDR2 is FYEKMQ (reference sequence). The CDR3 sequence: CASSLRGYNEKLFF. Here the CDR3 DNA reads TGTGCCAGCAGCTTACGAGGGTACAATGAAAAACTGTTTTTT.

This clonotype has only a few counts. The V and J genes are TRBV20-1 and TRBJ1-1; D is ambiguous. V lost 4 bases, J lost 7 bases, and 19 bases lay in between. The CDR3 loop spans 14 amino acids. The germline V gene encodes CDR1 DFQATT and CDR2 SNEGSKA (reference sequence). The CDR3 loop reads CSATDDKAGFEAFF. CDR3 nucleotides: TGCAGTGCTACCGACGACAAGGCCGGGTTTGAAGCTTTCTTT.

The chain employs TRBV3-1 and TRBJ2-3; 13 bases line up with TRBD2. V shed 8 bases, J shed 6 bases, and the junction held 8 bases outside the gene matches. CDR1 and CDR2 (germline): LGHDT, YNNKEL (reference sequence). This CDR3 comprises 15 residues. The CDR3 coding sequence is TGTGCCAGCGGCTCCGGACTAGCGGGGGCGGATACGCAGTATTTT. Protein product: CASGSGLAGADTQYF.

This clonotype showed up just a few times. This sequence joins TRBV30 and TRBJ2-5; 13 bases align to TRBD2. In germline, CDR1 is GTSNPN, CDR2 SVGIG (reference sequence). The CDR3 extends over 15 amino acids. Losses at the gene ends were 8 bases for V and 2 bases for J; bases not matched to a gene: 8. This CDR3 is CARGGLAGPQETQYF. The CDR3 DNA reads as TGTGCCAGAGGGGGACTAGCGGGACCACAAGAGACCCAGTACTTC.

This clonotype was counted only a few times. V usage is TRBV4-1 and J usage is TRBJ2-5; 12 bases match TRBD2. Near its end, the DNA agrees better with TRBJ2-7, so the J call may be wrong. CDR1 and CDR2 from the germline V gene are MGHRA and YSYEKL. The CDR3 is 16 amino acids. CDR3 coding DNA: TGCGCCAGCAGCCAGCCGTCTAGCGGGGGGGTCAACGAGCAGTACTTC. The encoded protein is CASSQPSSGGVNEQYF.

The chain joins TRBV4-2 to TRBJ1-2; 8 nucleotides align to TRBD1. The germline gives CDR1 LGHNA, CDR2 YNFKEQ. J gave up 5 bases and V 4 bases, and 15 bases lay outside the gene matches. The CDR3 loop spans 17 amino acids. The CDR3 bases are TGTGCCAGCAGCCCGGTTATTAGGGGGACAGGCGGGTATGGCTACACCTTC. Protein product: CASSPVIRGTGGYGYTF.

As concerns this clonotype: The junction shows a germline mismatch at one end, possibly a read error. V and J are TRBV15 and TRBJ2-5, with TRBD1 matching 9 bases. The DNA end lines up better with TRBJ2-7; the J call may be wrong. Germline values: CDR1 LNHNV, CDR2 YYDKDF (reference sequence). This CDR3 spans 16 amino acids. CDR3 coding DNA: TGTGCCACCAGCGGAGAGGACAGGGGTGGCTACAACGAGCAGTACTTC. As protein: CATSGEDRGGYNEQYF.

This chain connects TRBV4-2 to TRBJ2-7, with 8 bases that match TRBD1. This CDR3 region has 14 residues. From germline, CDR1 is LGHNA and CDR2 YNFKEQ. V shed 0 bases, J shed 7 bases, and the junction held 5 bases outside the gene matches. DNA of the CDR3: TGTGCCAGCAGCCAAGAGGGACAGGTTTCGGAGCAGTACTTC. Its translation is CASSQEGQVSEQYF.

This chain joins TRBV28 and TRBJ2-7, with D perhaps TRBD1 (5 bases). Germline CDR1 MDHEN, CDR2 SYDVKM. The CDR3 covers 14 residues. Trimming took off 7 bases at V and 1 base at J, with 14 bases between the two ends. CDR3 amino acids: CASTDRTASYEQYF. The CDR3 nucleotides are TGTGCCAGCACTGACAGAACAGCTTCCTACGAGCAGTACTTC.

The chain recombines TRBV27 with TRBJ2-2; D gene uncertain. The germline CDR1 and CDR2 sequences are MNHEY and SMNVEV (reference sequence). The V gene lost 0 bases and the J gene lost 8 bases, with 7 bases spanning the gap. The CDR3 consists of 13 residues. The CDR3 region has the DNA TGTGCCAGCAGTTTATCGATCGGGGGGGAGCTGTTTTTT. As protein: CASSLSIGGELFF.

The CDR3: CASSLVDRGSGGELFF. CDR3 coding DNA: TGCGCCAGCAGCTTGGTCGACAGGGGGTCGGGCGGGGAGCTGTTTTTT. The rearrangement joins TRBV5-1 to TRBJ2-2; 9 bases match TRBD1. J was trimmed by 7 bases and V by 0 bases; bases with no gene match: 7. This CDR3 region has 16 residues. Germline CDR1 SGHRS, CDR2 YFSETQ.

The chain couples TRBV5-1 to TRBJ2-3, with D unclear. The germline V gene encodes CDR1 SGHRS and CDR2 YFSETQ. The CDR3 has 16 residues. The V gene lost 1 base and the J gene lost 0 bases, with 12 bases spanning the gap. CDR3 DNA sequence: TGCGCCAGCAGCTTGACAGTGGATACTAGCACAGATACGCAGTATTTT. This translates into CASSLTVDTSTDTQYF. The full variable domain, in which reference TRBV5-1 and TRBJ2-3 provide the parts outside the CDR3, is KAGVTQTPRYLIKTRGQQVTLSCSPISGHRSVSWYQQTPGQGLQFLFEYFSETQRNKGNFPGRFSGRQFSNSRSEMNVSTLELGDSALYLCASSLTVDTSTDTQYFGPGTRLTVL.